This T cell receptor (beta chain) was identified in a study of shared clonotypes between healthy human individuals. Findings and caveats of the study: Memory subsets generally showed lower estimated richness than naive subsets. With a handful of donors compared, 5% to 5.5% of naive CD4 clonotypes were shared.

The repertoire was sequenced with immunoSEQ multiplex PCR; TCRdb's copy has only in-frame clones and lacks some. The table lists 2,500,000 or so clones, around nine tenths of them singletons. The germline CDR1 and CDR2 sequences are KGHSH and LQKENI. This CDR3 region has 15 residues. V lost 1 base to trimming and J lost 5 bases, with 14 bases between them. A remark on this clone: Its antigen is not identified.

The sequenced sample was naive CD4+ T cells sorted from blood. As for subset: CD45RA+ positively selected. This clonotype was obtained from a man aged 18 to 35 in good health. The chain carries TRBV18 and TRBJ2-5, with D maybe TRBD2 (6 bases). CDR3 amino acids: CASSPRLLARETQYF. In DNA form, the CDR3 reads TGTGCCAGCTCACCACGATTGCTAGCGAGGGAGACCCAGTACTTC. The complete variable domain, with remaining parts taken from reference TRBV18 and TRBJ2-5, reads NAGVMQNPRHLVRRRGQEARLRCSPMKGHSHVYWYRQLPEEGLKFMVYLQKENIIDESGMPKERFSAEFPKEGPSILRIQQVVRGDSAAYFCASSPRLLARETQYFGPGTRLLVL.